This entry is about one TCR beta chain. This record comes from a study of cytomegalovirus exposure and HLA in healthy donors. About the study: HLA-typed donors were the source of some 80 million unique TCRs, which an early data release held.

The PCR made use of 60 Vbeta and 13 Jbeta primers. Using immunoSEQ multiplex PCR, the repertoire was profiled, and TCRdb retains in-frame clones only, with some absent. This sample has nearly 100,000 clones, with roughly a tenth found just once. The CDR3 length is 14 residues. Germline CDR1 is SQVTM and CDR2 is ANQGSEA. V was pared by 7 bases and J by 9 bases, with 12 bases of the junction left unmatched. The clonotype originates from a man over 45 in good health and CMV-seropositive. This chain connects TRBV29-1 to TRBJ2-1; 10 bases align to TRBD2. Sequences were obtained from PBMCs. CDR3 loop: CSGTTSGAIVEQFF. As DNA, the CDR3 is TGCAGCGGGACTACTAGCGGGGCTATCGTTGAGCAGTTCTTC.